This T cell receptor (beta chain) was recovered during a study of blood T cells in healthy people across ages. A J-beta primer mix and a sample-barcoded 5' primer were used in a second PCR of roughly 7 to 12 cycles. TCRdb independently ran MiXCR on the 5' RACE reads; one entry per CDR3 protein. The table has some 760,000 distinct CDR3 sequences, approximately 25% seen once. Every sample gave at least 6 micrograms of total RNA when it was extracted. The length of the CDR3 is 15 residues. Per germline, CDR1 SGDLS and CDR2 YYNGEE. These sequences were also reported in another study, on T cells of mothers and their children.

The V gene is TRBV9, the J gene TRBJ2-5; possibly TRBD2 for D (5 bases). The J call may be incorrect, as the DNA end agrees better with TRBJ2-1. The receptor was isolated from a boy aged 10-17 years in good health. Sequencing was carried out using blood. CDR3 nucleotides: TGTGCCAGCAGCGTCTCCGGCGGCTCTGCGGGTGAGCAGTTCTTC. It translates to CASSVSGGSAGEQFF.